This T cell receptor (beta chain) was profiled in a study of cytomegalovirus exposure and HLA in healthy donors. Across the study: Within an early data release were 85 million or so unique TCRs drawn from HLA-typed donors. Study observations and caveats: Both high specificity and high sensitivity reportedly marked the classifier's diagnosis of cytomegalovirus status. Roughly uniform depth of sequencing across donors was assumed in presence/absence analyses.

Concerning this clone itself: Its antigen is as yet unknown.

PCR employed 60 Vbeta and 13 Jbeta primers. Libraries were prepared by immunoSEQ multiplex PCR; TCRdb keeps only in-frame clonotypes and omits some of them. This table has 80,000 or so clones, 60% to 85% appearing once. With V trimmed by 5 bases and J by 10 bases, 17 bases remained unmatched. The CDR3 is 16 amino acids. The germline V gene has CDR1 LNHDA and CDR2 SQIVND (reference sequence). The TCR sequence derives from a man between 35 and 55 years old in good health and CMV-seronegative. The V call is TRBV19, the J call TRBJ2-1; 7 positions match TRBD1. Sequenced input: PBMCs. The CDR3 here is CASSSVAGTVPTEQFF. DNA for the CDR3: TGTGCCAGTAGTTCCGTCGCCGGGACAGTACCAACGGAGCAGTTCTTC.